This T cell receptor beta chain was captured by sequencing in a study of blood T cell repertoires in COVID-19. Across the whole study: Both acute and convalescent COVID-19 samples were obtained from the United States, Italy and Spain. Nucleic acid was either cDNA or gDNA, and it came from T cells, B-cell-depleted T cells, or PBMCs.

Authors' processing steps: Amplifying reference gene primers gave estimates of nucleated cell counts. Profiling relied on immunoSEQ multiplex PCR, and the TCRdb table lists in-frame clones only, not all of them. V and J calls plus clone size are reproduced from that table; the DNA served to infer D and trimming. The sample lists 140,000 or so clones; roughly 86% were seen once. The CDR3 loop spans 14 amino acids. The V and J ends lost 7 bases and 2 bases, in that order; junction bases with no gene match: 5. The germline V gene encodes CDR1 MRHNA and CDR2 SNTAGT. The chain is built from TRBV6-4 and TRBJ2-7; 10 nucleotides agree with TRBD2. The clonotype was recovered from a human donor in a cohort sampled during active COVID-19. Material: peripheral blood. The CDR3 coding sequence is TGTGCCAGCACCCTAGCGGGAGTAGCCTACGAGCAGTACTTC. This gives the protein CASTLAGVAYEQYF.